The entry below describes one T cell receptor (beta chain). This record belongs to a study of blood T cell repertoires in COVID-19. Study overall: PBMCs, B-cell-depleted T cells, or T cells were the source of the cDNA or gDNA that made up the material.

The length of the CDR3 is 15 residues. CDR1 and CDR2 from the germline V gene are MNHEY and SVGEGT. Trimming at V came to 5 bases and at J to 3 bases, leaving 6 bases not matched to a gene. Study processing details: Reference gene primer amplification yielded estimated nucleated cell counts. Data came from immunoSEQ multiplex PCR; TCRdb stores just in-frame clones and leaves some out. V and J calls and clone size are those listed in that table; D and trimming were worked out from the DNA. The table includes approximately 170,000 clones, roughly 90% detected once. The receptor was derived from a woman in her seventies with acute or convalescent COVID-19. The gene calls are TRBV6-2 or TRBV6-3 and TRBJ2-1, with 8 bases identical to TRBD2. Input material: peripheral blood. The DNA of the CDR3 is TGTGCCAGCAGTCAACTAGCGGTTTACTACAATGAGCAGTTCTTC. This gives the protein CASSQLAVYYNEQFF.